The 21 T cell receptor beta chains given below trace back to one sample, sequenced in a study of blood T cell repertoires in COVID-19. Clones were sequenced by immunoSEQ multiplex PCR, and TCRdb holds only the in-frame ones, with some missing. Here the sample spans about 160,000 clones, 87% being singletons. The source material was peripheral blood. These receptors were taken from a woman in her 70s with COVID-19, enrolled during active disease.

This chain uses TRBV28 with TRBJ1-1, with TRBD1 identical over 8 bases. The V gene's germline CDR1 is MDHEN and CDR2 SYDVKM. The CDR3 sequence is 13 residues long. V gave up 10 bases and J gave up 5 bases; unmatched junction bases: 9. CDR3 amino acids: CATWGTGDTEAFF. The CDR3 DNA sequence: TGTGCCACCTGGGGGACAGGCGATACTGAAGCTTTCTTT.

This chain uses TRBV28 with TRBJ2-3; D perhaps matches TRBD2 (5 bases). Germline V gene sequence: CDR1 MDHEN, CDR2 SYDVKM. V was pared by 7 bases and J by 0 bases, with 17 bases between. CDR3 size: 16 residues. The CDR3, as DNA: TGTGCCAGCACCCCTCTTGTGGGCGGGAGCACAGATACGCAGTATTTT. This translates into CASTPLVGGSTDTQYF.

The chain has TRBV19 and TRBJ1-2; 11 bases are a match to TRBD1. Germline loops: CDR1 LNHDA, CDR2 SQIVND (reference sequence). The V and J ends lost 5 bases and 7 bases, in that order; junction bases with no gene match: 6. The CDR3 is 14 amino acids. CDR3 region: CASSAGQGAGGYTF. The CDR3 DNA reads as TGTGCCAGTAGTGCCGGACAGGGGGCAGGTGGCTACACCTTC.

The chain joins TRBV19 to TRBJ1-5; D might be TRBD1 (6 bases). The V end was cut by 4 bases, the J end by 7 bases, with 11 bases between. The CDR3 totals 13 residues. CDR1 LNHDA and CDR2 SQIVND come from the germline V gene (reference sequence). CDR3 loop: CASSTGVRQPQHF. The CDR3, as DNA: TGTGCCAGTAGTACAGGGGTTAGGCAGCCCCAGCATTTT.

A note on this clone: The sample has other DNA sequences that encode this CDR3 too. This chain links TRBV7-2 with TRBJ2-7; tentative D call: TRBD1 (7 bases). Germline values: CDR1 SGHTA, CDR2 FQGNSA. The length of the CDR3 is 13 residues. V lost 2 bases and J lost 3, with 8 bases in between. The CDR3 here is CASSLQGGYEQYF. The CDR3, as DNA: TGTGCCAGCAGCTTACAGGGGGGCTACGAGCAGTACTTC.

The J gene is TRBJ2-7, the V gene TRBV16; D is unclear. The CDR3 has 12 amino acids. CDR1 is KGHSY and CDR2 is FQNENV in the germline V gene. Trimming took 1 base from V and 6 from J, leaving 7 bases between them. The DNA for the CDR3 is TGTGCCAGCAGCCAATTTGGAGCCGAGCAGTACTTC. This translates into CASSQFGAEQYF.

The CDR3 DNA sequence: TGTGCCAGCAGTTATGGACTAGAGACGAACACCGGGGAGCTGTTTTTT. Protein sequence: CASSYGLETNTGELFF. The chain links TRBV6-5 to TRBJ2-2; 7 bases line up with TRBD2. Germline V gene lookup returns CDR1 MNHEY and CDR2 SVGAGI. CDR3 length: 16 residues. The V segment lost 3 bases and the J segment 0 bases; nucleotides outside the gene matches: 4.

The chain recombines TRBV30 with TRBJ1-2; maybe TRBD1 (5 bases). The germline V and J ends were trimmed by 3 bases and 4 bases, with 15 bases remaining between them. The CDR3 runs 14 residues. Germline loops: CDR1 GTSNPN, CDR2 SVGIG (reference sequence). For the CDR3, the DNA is TGTGCCTGGAGCGGGGGTAGGGGAGGCTATGGCTACACCTTC. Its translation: CAWSGGRGGYGYTF.

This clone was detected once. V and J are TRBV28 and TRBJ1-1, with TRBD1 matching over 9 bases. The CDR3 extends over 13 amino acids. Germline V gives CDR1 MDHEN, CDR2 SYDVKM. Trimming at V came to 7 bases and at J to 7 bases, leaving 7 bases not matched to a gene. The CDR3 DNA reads TGTGCCAGCAACAGGGGGCGCGAGAATGAAGCTTTCTTT. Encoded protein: CASNRGRENEAFF.

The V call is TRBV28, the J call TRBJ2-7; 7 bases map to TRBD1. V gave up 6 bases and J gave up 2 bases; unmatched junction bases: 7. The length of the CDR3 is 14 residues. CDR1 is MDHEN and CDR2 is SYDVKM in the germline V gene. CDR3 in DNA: TGTGCCAGCAGGCCGAGGGGGCCGGCCTACGAGCAGTACTTC. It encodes CASRPRGPAYEQYF.

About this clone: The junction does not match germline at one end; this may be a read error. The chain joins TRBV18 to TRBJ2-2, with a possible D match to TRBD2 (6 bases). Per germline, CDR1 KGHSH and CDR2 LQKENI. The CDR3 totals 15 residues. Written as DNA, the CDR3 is TGTGCCAGCTCACCGTTGATAGGGGAGGCCGGGGAGCTGCTTTTT. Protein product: CASSPLIGEAGELLF. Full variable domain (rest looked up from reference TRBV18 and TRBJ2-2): NAGVMQNPRHLVRRRGQEARLRCSPMKGHSHVYWYRQLPEEGLKFMVYLQKENIIDESGMPKERFSAEFPKEGPSILRIQQVVRGDSAAYFCASSPLIGEAGELLFGEGSRLTVL.

This CDR3 is CASGRASGGAYEQYF. In nucleotides, the CDR3 is TGTGCCAGCGGGAGGGCGAGCGGGGGGGCCTACGAGCAGTACTTC. The chain is built from TRBV6-5 and TRBJ2-7; 10 bases align to TRBD2. CDR1 is MNHEY, CDR2 SVGAGI, per germline. V trimming: 8 bases; J trimming: 2 bases; junction bases outside the gene matches: 9. This CDR3 spans 15 amino acids.

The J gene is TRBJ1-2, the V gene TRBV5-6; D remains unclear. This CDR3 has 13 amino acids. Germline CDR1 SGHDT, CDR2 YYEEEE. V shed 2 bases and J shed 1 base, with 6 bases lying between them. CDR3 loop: CASSLGSNYGYTF. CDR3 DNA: TGTGCCAGCAGCTTAGGGAGTAACTATGGCTACACCTTC.

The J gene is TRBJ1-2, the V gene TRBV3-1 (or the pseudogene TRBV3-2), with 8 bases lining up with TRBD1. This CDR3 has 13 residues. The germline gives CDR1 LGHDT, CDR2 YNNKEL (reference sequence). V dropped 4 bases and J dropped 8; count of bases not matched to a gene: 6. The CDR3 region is CASSLQGGAGYTF. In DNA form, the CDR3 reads TGTGCCAGCAGCCTACAGGGGGGAGCGGGCTACACCTTC.

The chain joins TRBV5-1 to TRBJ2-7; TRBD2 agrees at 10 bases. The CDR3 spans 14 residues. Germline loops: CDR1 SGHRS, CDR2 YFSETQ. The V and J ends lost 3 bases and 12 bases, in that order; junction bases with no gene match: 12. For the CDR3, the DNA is TGCGCCAGCAGCTCAGCGAGCGGGGGGGCCAGTCCGTACTTC. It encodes CASSSASGGASPYF.

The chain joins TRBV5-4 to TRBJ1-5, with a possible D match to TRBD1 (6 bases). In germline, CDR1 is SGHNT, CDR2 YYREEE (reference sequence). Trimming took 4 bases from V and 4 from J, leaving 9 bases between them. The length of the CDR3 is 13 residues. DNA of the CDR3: TGTGCCAGCAGCCTTCAGGGGAATCAGCCCCAGCATTTT. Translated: CASSLQGNQPQHF.

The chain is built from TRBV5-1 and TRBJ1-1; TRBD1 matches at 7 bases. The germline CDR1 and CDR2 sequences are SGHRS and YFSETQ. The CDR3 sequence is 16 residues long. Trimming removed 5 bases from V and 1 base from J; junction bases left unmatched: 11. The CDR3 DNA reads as TGCGCCAGCAGGACAGGGAGGATATCCTCGAACACTGAAGCTTTCTTT. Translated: CASRTGRISSNTEAFF.

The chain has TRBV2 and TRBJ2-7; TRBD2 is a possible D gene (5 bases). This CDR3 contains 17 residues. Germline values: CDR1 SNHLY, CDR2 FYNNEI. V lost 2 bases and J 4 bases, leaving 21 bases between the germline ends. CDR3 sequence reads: CASSERGNPRVMYEQYF. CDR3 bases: TGTGCCAGCAGTGAAAGAGGTAACCCGAGGGTTATGTACGAGCAGTACTTC.

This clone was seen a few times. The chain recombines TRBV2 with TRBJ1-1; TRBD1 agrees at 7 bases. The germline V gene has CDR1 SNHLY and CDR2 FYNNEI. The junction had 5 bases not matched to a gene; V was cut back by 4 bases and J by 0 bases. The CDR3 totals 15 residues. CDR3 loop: CASSGRGQMNTEAFF. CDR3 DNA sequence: TGTGCCAGCAGTGGAAGGGGACAGATGAACACTGAAGCTTTCTTT. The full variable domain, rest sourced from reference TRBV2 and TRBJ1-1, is EPEVTQTPSHQVTQMGQEVILRCVPISNHLYFYWYRQILGQKVEFLVSFYNNEISEKSEIFDDQFSVERPDGSNFTLKIRSTKLEDSAMYFCASSGRGQMNTEAFFGQGTRLTVV.

CDR3 loop: CASSKTRQADNYGYTF. The CDR3 region has the DNA TGTGCCAGCTCAAAGACGCGACAGGCAGATAACTATGGCTACACCTTC. This chain links TRBV18 with TRBJ1-2; weak D call: TRBD1 (6 bases). The CDR3 extends over 16 amino acids. Germline CDR1 KGHSH, CDR2 LQKENI. Trimming removed 5 bases at V and 1 base at J, with 17 bases between. Full variable domain (missing parts from reference TRBV18 and TRBJ1-2): NAGVMQNPRHLVRRRGQEARLRCSPMKGHSHVYWYRQLPEEGLKFMVYLQKENIIDESGMPKERFSAEFPKEGPSILRIQQVVRGDSAAYFCASSKTRQADNYGYTFGSGTRLTVV.

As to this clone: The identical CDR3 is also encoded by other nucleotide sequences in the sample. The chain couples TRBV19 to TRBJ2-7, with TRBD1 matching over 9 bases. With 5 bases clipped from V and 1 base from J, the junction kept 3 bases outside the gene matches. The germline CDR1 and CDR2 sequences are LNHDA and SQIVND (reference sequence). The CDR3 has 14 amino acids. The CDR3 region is CASSFGQGSYEQYF. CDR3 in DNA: TGTGCCAGTAGTTTCGGACAGGGGTCCTACGAGCAGTACTTC.